This entry lists 5 T cell receptor beta chains sequenced from one sample in a study of cytomegalovirus exposure and HLA in healthy donors. 60 Vbeta and 13 Jbeta primers were used in PCR. Using immunoSEQ multiplex PCR, the repertoire was profiled, and TCRdb retains in-frame clones only, with some absent. The sample yields some 170,000 clones, roughly 77% seen once. The material sequenced was PBMCs. The receptors here all came from a woman aged 18-35 years in good health and CMV-seronegative.

At least ten counts were recorded for this clone. The chain has TRBV20-1 and TRBJ2-1; weak D call: TRBD1 (6 bases). Between the trimmed V and J ends, which lost 5 bases and 12 bases, there was a span of 14 bases. The CDR3 runs to 11 residues. In germline, CDR1 is DFQATT, CDR2 SNEGSKA (reference sequence). The CDR3 DNA sequence: TGCAGTGCTTTTGGGGCAGGGGTGCAGTTCTTC. It yields the protein CSAFGAGVQFF.

The chain joins TRBV28 to TRBJ1-1; the D gene is possibly TRBD1 (5 bases). The V gene's germline CDR1 is MDHEN and CDR2 SYDVKM. V lost 7 bases and J 1 base, leaving 13 bases between the germline ends. CDR3 size: 14 residues. Written as DNA, the CDR3 is TGTGCCAGCAAGGTGGGGGGTGGGAACACTGAAGCTTTCTTT. Amino acids: CASKVGGGNTEAFF. Complete variable domain (other parts from reference TRBV28 and TRBJ1-1): DVKVTQSSRYLVKRTGEKVFLECVQDMDHENMFWYRQDPGLGLRLIYFSYDVKMKEKGDIPEGYSVSREKKERFSLILESASTNQTSMYLCASKVGGGNTEAFFGQGTRLTVV.

CDR3 bases: TGTGCCAGCAGTCAGGGGGGTAATGGAAACACCATATATTTT. This translates into CASSQGGNGNTIYF. This chain joins TRBV28 and TRBJ1-3, with 7 bases lining up with TRBD1. The CDR3 is 14 amino acids. J gave up 3 bases and V 5 bases, and 4 bases lay outside the gene matches. CDR1 and CDR2 from the germline V gene are MDHEN and SYDVKM.

The chain combines TRBV5-1 with TRBJ2-7; 7 positions agree with TRBD1. V shed 3 bases, J shed 6 bases, and the junction held 24 bases outside the gene matches. CDR3 size: 19 residues. Germline V gene sequence: CDR1 SGHRS, CDR2 YFSETQ. In nucleotides, the CDR3 is TGCGCCAGCAGCTCTCGATACCCGTTTATAGGGGGCTTTGGCGGCGAGCAGTACTTC. The encoded protein is CASSSRYPFIGGFGGEQYF.

This chain joins TRBV19 and TRBJ1-1; a possible D gene is TRBD1 (6 bases). The germline CDR1 and CDR2 sequences are LNHDA and SQIVND (reference sequence). Between the trimmed V and J ends, which lost 1 base and 0 bases, there was a span of 18 bases. The CDR3 is 18 residues long. The CDR3 protein is CASSIAGAGEFMNTEAFF. CDR3 nucleotide sequence: TGTGCCAGTAGTATAGCCGGGGCAGGGGAATTCATGAACACTGAAGCTTTCTTT.